Below, 12 T cell receptor beta chains from the same sample are listed, as sequenced in a study of PD-1 blockade in classical Hodgkin lymphoma. All the patients suffered relapse after autologous stem cell transplantation, and brentuximab vedotin exposure differed. TCRdb's copy holds only in-frame clones and misses some; the assay was immunoSEQ multiplex PCR. This table holds about 14,000 clones, more than 65% found once. Sequencing used peripheral blood mononuclear cells (PBMCs), obtained at baseline. The receptors come from a human donor with classical Hodgkin lymphoma.

The chain links TRBV7-9 to TRBJ2-3, with TRBD2 matching over 12 bases. Germline values: CDR1 SEHNR, CDR2 FQNEAQ (reference sequence). The V segment lost 5 bases and the J segment 7 bases; nucleotides outside the gene matches: 7. The CDR3 runs 15 residues. CDR3 in amino acids: CASSHTSGGPYTQYF. Here the CDR3 DNA reads TGTGCCAGCAGCCATACTAGCGGGGGGCCCTATACGCAGTATTTT. The full variable domain, rest sourced from reference TRBV7-9 and TRBJ2-3, is DTGVSQNPRHKITKRGQNVTFRCDPISEHNRLYWYRQTLGQGPEFLTYFQNEAQLEKSRLLSDRFSAERPKGSFSTLEIQRTEQGDSAMYLCASSHTSGGPYTQYFGPGTRLTVL.

The genes are TRBV6-5 and TRBJ2-5; 7 nucleotides agree with TRBD2. The germline CDR1 and CDR2 sequences are MNHEY and SVGAGI. The CDR3 has 16 residues. With V trimmed by 2 bases and J by 3 bases, 9 bases remained unmatched. The CDR3 reads CASSYKHVSGEETQYF. CDR3 DNA: TGTGCCAGCAGTTACAAGCACGTGAGCGGGGAAGAGACCCAGTACTTC.

This chain connects TRBV6-4 to TRBJ2-3; 10 bases agree with TRBD2. This CDR3 is built from 15 residues. Trimming removed 6 bases from V and 1 base from J; junction bases left unmatched: 4. In germline, CDR1 is MRHNA, CDR2 SNTAGT. In nucleotides, the CDR3 is TGTGCCAGCAGCGTAGCGGGGGGAGGCACAGATACGCAGTATTTT. Translation: CASSVAGGGTDTQYF.

This clone was detected only once. Written as DNA, the CDR3 is TGCGCCAGCACCCGGACGGAGAACACCGGGGAGCTGTTTTTT. Residues: CASTRTENTGELFF. J is TRBJ2-2 and V is TRBV4-1; D remains ambiguous. The CDR3 contains 14 residues. In germline, CDR1 is MGHRA, CDR2 YSYEKL. V was trimmed by 7 bases and J by 1 base, leaving 10 bases between them.

This chain connects TRBV7-2 to TRBJ2-3; a possible D gene is TRBD2 (5 bases). This CDR3 is built from 14 residues. Looked up from germline, CDR1 is SGHTA and CDR2 is FQGNSA. Trimming took off 5 bases at V and 8 bases at J, with 17 bases between the two ends. The CDR3 here is CASSAWEHSGTQYF. The CDR3 nucleotides read TGTGCCAGCAGCGCCTGGGAGCACTCAGGTACGCAGTATTTT. Using reference TRBV7-2 and TRBJ2-3 for the parts outside the CDR3, the full variable domain is GAGVSQSPSNKVTEKGKDVELRCDPISGHTALYWYRQSLGQGLEFLIYFQGNSAPDKSGLPSDRFSAERTGGSVSTLTIQRTQQEDSAVYLCASSAWEHSGTQYFGPGTRLTVL.

The V gene is TRBV7-2, the J gene TRBJ1-1; D is unresolved. CDR3 length: 14 amino acids. CDR1 and CDR2 (germline): SGHTA, FQGNSA. The V and J ends lost 1 base and 1 base respectively, with 7 bases between them. The CDR3 DNA follows: TGTGCCAGCAGCTTAGGTACTCCGAACACTGAAGCTTTCTTT. Amino acid sequence: CASSLGTPNTEAFF.

The V and J genes are TRBV27 and TRBJ1-4; a possible D gene is TRBD1 (6 bases). The germline V and J ends were trimmed by 3 bases and 4 bases, with 9 bases remaining between them. Germline CDR1 reads MNHEY; CDR2 reads SMNVEV (reference sequence). The CDR3 length is 14 residues. CDR3 bases: TGTGCCAGCAGTTTCCAGGGGATTAATGAAAAACTGTTTTTT. It translates to CASSFQGINEKLFF.

This clone showed up just once. The genes are TRBV28 and TRBJ1-2, with no clear D. The V end lost 3 bases, the J end lost 7 bases, and 9 bases lay between the germline ends. Germline CDR1 reads MDHEN; CDR2 reads SYDVKM. The CDR3 is 12 residues long. The CDR3 sequence is CASSFTEFGYTF. The DNA of the CDR3 is TGTGCCAGCAGTTTTACTGAGTTTGGCTACACCTTC.

The chain recombines TRBV18 with TRBJ2-7, with D tentatively TRBD1 (5 bases). This CDR3 contains 15 residues. The V end was cut by 5 bases, the J end by 2 bases, with 16 bases between. From germline, CDR1 is KGHSH and CDR2 LQKENI. CDR3 residues: CASSAGHLGAYEQYF. For the CDR3, the DNA is TGTGCCAGCTCAGCTGGACACCTCGGCGCCTACGAGCAGTACTTC.

This chain joins TRBV9 and TRBJ2-2, with TRBD2 as a possible D gene (5 bases). The CDR3 has 17 residues. Trimming took 0 bases from V and 7 from J, leaving 19 bases between them. CDR1 is SGDLS and CDR2 is YYNGEE in the germline V gene. CDR3 DNA sequence: TGTGCCAGCAGCGTAGCTTTTCGGGGTTACCTCGGCGGGGAGCTGTTTTTT. Protein sequence: CASSVAFRGYLGGELFF.

This clone was counted a few times. J is TRBJ1-6 and V is TRBV15; no definite D call. The CDR3 has 13 residues. The V end was cut by 0 bases, the J end by 13 bases, with 10 bases between. CDR1 and CDR2 (germline): LNHNV, YYDKDF (reference sequence). The CDR3 DNA sequence: TGTGCCACCAGCAGAGACGTGGGGTCGCCCCTCCACTTT. Amino acids: CATSRDVGSPLHF.

The chain is built from TRBV18 and TRBJ2-7; 9 positions agree with TRBD1. CDR3 length: 14 residues. The junction had 7 bases not matched to a gene; V was cut back by 6 bases and J by 4 bases. Germline-derived CDR1 and CDR2 are KGHSH and LQKENI. In DNA form, the CDR3 reads TGTGCCAGCTCCCTGACAGGGGGAATATACGAGCAGTACTTC. It is translated as CASSLTGGIYEQYF.